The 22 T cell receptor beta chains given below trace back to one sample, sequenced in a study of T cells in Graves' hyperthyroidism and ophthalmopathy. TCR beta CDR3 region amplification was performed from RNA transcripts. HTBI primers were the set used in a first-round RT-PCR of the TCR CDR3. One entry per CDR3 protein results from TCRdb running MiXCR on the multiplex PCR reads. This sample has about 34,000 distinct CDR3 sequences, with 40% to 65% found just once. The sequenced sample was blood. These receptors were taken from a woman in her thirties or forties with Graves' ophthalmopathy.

The CDR3 DNA follows: TGTGCCAGCAGGGCCGCACGGAACTATGGCTACACCTTC. Translation gives CASRAARNYGYTF. The rearrangement joins TRBV6-1 to TRBJ1-2; D ambiguous. Per the germline V gene, CDR1 is MNHNS and CDR2 is SASEGT. Trimming removed 6 bases at V and 2 bases at J, with 10 bases between. CDR3 length equals 13 residues.

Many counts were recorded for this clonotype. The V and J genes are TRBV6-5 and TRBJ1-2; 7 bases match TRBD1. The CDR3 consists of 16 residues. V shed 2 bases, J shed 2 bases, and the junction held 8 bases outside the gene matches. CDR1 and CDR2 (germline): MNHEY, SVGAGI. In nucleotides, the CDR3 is TGTGCCAGCAGTTACATCGTAGGACAGGTCAACTATGGCTACACCTTC. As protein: CASSYIVGQVNYGYTF.

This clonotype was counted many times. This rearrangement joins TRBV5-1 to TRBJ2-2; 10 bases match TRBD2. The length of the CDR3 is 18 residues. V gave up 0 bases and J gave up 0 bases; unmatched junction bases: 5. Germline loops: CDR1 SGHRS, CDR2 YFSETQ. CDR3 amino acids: CASSLVLSGGSNTGELFF. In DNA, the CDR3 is TGCGCCAGCAGCTTGGTACTTAGCGGGGGGTCGAACACCGGGGAGCTGTTTTTT.

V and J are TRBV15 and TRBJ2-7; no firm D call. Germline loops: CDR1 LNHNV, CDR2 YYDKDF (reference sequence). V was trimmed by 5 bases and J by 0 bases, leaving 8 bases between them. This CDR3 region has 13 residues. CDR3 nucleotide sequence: TGTGCCACCAGCTCCCACAACTCCTACGAGCAGTACTTC. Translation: CATSSHNSYEQYF.

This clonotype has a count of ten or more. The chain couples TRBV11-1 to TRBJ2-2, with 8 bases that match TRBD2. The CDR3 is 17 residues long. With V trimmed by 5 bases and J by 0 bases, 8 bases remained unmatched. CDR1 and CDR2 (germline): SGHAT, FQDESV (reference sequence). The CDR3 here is CASSLRAGGANTGELFF. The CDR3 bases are TGTGCCAGCAGCCTTCGTGCGGGGGGCGCGAACACCGGGGAGCTGTTTTTT.

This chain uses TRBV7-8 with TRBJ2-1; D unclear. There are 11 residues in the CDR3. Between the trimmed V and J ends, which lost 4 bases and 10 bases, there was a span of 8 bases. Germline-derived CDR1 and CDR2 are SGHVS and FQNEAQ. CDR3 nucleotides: TGTGCCAGCAGCTCAGGACCAGAGCAGTTCTTC. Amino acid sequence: CASSSGPEQFF.

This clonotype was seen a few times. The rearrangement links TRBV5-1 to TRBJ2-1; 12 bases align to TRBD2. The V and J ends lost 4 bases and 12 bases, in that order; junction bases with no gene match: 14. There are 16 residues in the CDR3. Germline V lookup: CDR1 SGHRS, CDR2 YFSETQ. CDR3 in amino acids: CASSPRLAGVTDTQFF. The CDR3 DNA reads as TGCGCCAGCAGCCCCAGACTAGCGGGGGTCACAGATACGCAGTTCTTC.

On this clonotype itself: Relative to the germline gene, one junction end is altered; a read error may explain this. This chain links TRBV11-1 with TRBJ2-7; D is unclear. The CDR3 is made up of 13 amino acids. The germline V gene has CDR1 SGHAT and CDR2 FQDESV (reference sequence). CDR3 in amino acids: CSSSLIMENVQYF. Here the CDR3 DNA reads TGTTCCAGCAGCTTAATCATGGAGAACGTGCAGTACTTC.

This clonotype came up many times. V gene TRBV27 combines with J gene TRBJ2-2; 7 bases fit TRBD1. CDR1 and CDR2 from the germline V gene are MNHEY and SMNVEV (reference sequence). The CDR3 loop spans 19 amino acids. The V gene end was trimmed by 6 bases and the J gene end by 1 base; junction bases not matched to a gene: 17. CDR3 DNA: TGTGCCAGCAGCACAGTCTATGGGACAGACCTTCAGAACACCGGGGAGCTGTTTTTT. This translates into CASSTVYGTDLQNTGELFF.

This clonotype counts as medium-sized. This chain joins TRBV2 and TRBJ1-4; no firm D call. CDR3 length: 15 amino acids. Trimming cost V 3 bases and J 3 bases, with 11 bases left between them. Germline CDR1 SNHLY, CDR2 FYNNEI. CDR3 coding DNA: TGTGCCAGCAGTGAGGAGGGCACGGCTAATGAAAAACTGTTTTTT. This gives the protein CASSEEGTANEKLFF.

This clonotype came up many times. CDR3 in amino acids: CASSFTWTGHATNEKLFF. The DNA for the CDR3 is TGTGCCAGCAGTTTCACCTGGACAGGACACGCAACTAATGAAAAACTGTTTTTT. The chain has TRBV6-2 or TRBV6-3 and TRBJ1-4; 7 bases line up with TRBD1. CDR1 and CDR2 from the germline V gene are MNHEY and SVGEGT. V was pared by 4 bases and J by 0 bases, with 11 bases of the junction left unmatched. This CDR3 has 18 amino acids.

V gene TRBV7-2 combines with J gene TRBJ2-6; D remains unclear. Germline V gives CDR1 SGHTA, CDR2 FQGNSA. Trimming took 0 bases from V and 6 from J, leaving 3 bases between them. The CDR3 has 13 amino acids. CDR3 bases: TGTGCCAGCAGCTTAGCGATGGCCAACGTCCTGACTTTC. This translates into CASSLAMANVLTF.

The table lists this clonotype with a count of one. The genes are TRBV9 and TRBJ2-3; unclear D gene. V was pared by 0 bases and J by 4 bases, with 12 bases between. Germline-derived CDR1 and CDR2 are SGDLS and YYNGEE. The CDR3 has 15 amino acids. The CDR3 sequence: CASSVASLSADTQYF. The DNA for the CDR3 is TGTGCCAGCAGCGTAGCTAGTTTGTCCGCAGATACGCAGTATTTT.

CDR3: CSATQGAHTEAFF. CDR3 DNA sequence: TGCAGTGCTACACAGGGGGCCCACACTGAAGCTTTCTTT. This rearrangement joins TRBV20-1 to TRBJ1-1; TRBD1 matches at 9 bases. Germline CDR1 reads DFQATT; CDR2 reads SNEGSKA (reference sequence). V shed 4 bases and J 3 bases; nucleotides not matched to a gene: 3. The CDR3 spans 13 residues.

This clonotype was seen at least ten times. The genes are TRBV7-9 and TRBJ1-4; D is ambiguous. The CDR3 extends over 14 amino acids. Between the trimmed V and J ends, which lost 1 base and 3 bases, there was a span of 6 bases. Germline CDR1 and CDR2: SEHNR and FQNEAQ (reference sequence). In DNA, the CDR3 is TGTGCCAGCAGCTTAGAGTCTTCTAATGAAAAACTGTTTTTT. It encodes CASSLESSNEKLFF.

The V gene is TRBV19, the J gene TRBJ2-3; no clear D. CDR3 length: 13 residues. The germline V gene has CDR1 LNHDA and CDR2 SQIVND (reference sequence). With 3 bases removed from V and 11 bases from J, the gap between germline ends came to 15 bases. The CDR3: CASSMSSYNEQYF. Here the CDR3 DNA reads TGTGCCAGTAGTATGAGTTCCTACAATGAGCAGTATTTT.

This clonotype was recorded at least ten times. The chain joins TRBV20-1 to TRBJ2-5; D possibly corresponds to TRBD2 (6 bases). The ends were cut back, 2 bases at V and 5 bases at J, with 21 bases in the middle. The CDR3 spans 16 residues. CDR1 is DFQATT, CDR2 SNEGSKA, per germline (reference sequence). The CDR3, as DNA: TGCAGTGCTAGATTTTCCCGGGCGGGGCCCGGGGAGACCCAGTACTTC. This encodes CSARFSRAGPGETQYF.

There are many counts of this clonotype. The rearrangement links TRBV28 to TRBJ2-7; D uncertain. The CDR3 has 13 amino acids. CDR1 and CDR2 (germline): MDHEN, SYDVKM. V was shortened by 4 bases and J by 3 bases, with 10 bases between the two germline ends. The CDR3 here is CASSSADYYEQYF. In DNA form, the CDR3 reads TGTGCCAGCAGTTCGGCAGATTACTACGAGCAGTACTTC.

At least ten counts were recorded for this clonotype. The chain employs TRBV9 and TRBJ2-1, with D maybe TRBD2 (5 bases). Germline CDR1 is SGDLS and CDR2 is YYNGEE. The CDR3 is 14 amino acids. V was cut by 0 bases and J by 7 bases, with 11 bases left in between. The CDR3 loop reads CASSVGNRGNEQFF. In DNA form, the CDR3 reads TGTGCCAGCAGCGTAGGAAACCGGGGTAATGAGCAGTTCTTC.

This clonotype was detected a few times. This CDR3 reads CASSSPPGSRVNTEAFF. In DNA form, the CDR3 reads TGTGCCAGCAGTTCCCCCCCCGGGTCCAGGGTGAACACTGAAGCTTTCTTT. The chain joins TRBV6-5 to TRBJ1-1; perhaps TRBD1 as D (5 bases). The CDR3 covers 17 residues. Germline CDR1 reads MNHEY; CDR2 reads SVGAGI. The V end was cut by 4 bases, the J end by 0 bases, with 18 bases between.

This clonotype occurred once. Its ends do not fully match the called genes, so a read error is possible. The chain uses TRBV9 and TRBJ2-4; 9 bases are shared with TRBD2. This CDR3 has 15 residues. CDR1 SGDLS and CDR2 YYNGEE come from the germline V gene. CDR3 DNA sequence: TGTTCCAGCAGCCTAGCGGGGCGAAGAGCGGACATTCAGTACTTC. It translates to CSSSLAGRRADIQYF.

The CDR3 loop is CASSNAAGYTF. As DNA, the CDR3 is TGTGCCAGTAGTAATGCGGCAGGCTACACCTTC. V gene TRBV19 combines with J gene TRBJ1-2; D not certain. CDR1 is LNHDA and CDR2 is SQIVND in the germline V gene (reference sequence). CDR3 size: 11 residues. V was trimmed by 4 bases and J by 8 bases, leaving 8 bases between them.